A selection of T cell receptor beta chains follows, all from one sample in a study of T cell repertoires in cytomegalovirus infection. Their specific antigens are unknown. TCRdb used MiXCR to reprocess the reads, holding one entry per CDR3 protein. This table has around 800,000 distinct CDR3 sequences, around a third appearing once. The material sequenced was cultured CD8+ T cells from PBMCs, taken from culture after CMV antigen stimulation. The receptors originated from a human donor in good health (CMV status not recorded). Some clones in this sample may be carry-over from other donors' samples. Both conserved end residues are part of each CDR3. D genes are given only for firm matches. Clone size, where shown, is once, few, many, or a class for clones that have expanded.

TRBV4-1	.	TRBJ1-2	TRBD1	CASSQVRTGPNYGYTF	TGCGCCAGCAGCCAAGTAAGGACAGGGCCAAACTATGGCTACACCTTC
TRBV10-1	.	TRBJ2-7	.	CASSESRTAYEQYF	TGCGCCAGCAGTGAGTCGCGGACTGCTTACGAGCAGTACTTC
TRBV12-3/TRBV12-4	many	TRBJ1-2	.	CASSWGRDYGYTF	TGTGCCAGCAGTTGGGGGAGAGACTATGGCTACACCTTC
TRBV11-2	.	TRBJ1-6	.	CASTVLPYNSPLHF	TGTGCCAGCACGGTCCTACCATATAATTCACCCCTCCACTTT
TRBV7-9	.	TRBJ2-2	.	CASSSPKGTGELFF	TGTGCCAGCAGCTCTCCCAAGGGTACCGGGGAGCTGTTTTTT
TRBV2	few	TRBJ2-1	TRBD2	CASPRGGGGNEQFF	TGTGCCAGCCCTCGGGGGGGCGGGGGGAATGAGCAGTTCTTC
TRBV27	.	TRBJ1-5	TRBD1	CASSSLQTGKHQPQHF	TGTGCCAGCAGTTCCCTCCAGACAGGGAAACATCAGCCCCAGCATTTT
TRBV6-1	.	TRBJ1-4	.	CANISGPIRDEKLFF	TGTGCCAACATTTCAGGCCCAATTCGGGATGAAAAACTGTTTTTT
TRBV18	.	TRBJ2-5	.	CASSPTGRASQETQYF	TGTGCCAGCTCACCAACAGGACGGGCCTCTCAAGAGACCCAGTACTTC
TRBV9	few	TRBJ2-1	.	CASSVVSTYNEQFF	TGTGCCAGCAGCGTAGTTAGTACCTACAATGAGCAGTTCTTC
TRBV19	many	TRBJ1-2	.	CASSYGTGNYGYTF	TGTGCCAGTAGCTACGGGACGGGGAACTATGGCTACACCTTC
TRBV7-6	.	TRBJ2-1	.	CASSLAGLSPEQFF	TGTGCCAGCAGCTTAGCGGGGCTGTCCCCTGAGCAGTTCTTC
TRBV19	.	TRBJ1-5	TRBD1	CATLGQGPYQPQHF	TGTGCCACCCTAGGACAGGGACCTTATCAGCCCCAGCATTTT
TRBV27	many	TRBJ2-1	TRBD2	CASSLSGGNEQFF	TGTGCCAGCAGCTTAAGCGGGGGCAATGAGCAGTTCTTC
TRBV7-6	many	TRBJ2-1	TRBD1	CASSLGQVAKNEQFF	TGTGCCAGCAGCTTGGGACAGGTCGCGAAGAATGAGCAGTTCTTC
TRBV5-4	.	TRBJ2-3	.	CASSSQDHTYTDTQYF	TGTGCCAGCAGCTCCCAGGACCACACGTACACAGATACGCAGTATTTT
TRBV7-9	.	TRBJ2-7	.	CASSQLAGTYEQYF	TGTGCCAGCAGCCAACTGGCAGGGACCTACGAGCAGTACTTC
TRBV19	.	TRBJ1-5	.	CASSGWGGNQPQHF	TGTGCCAGTAGCGGGTGGGGTGGCAATCAGCCCCAGCATTTT
TRBV28	.	TRBJ1-2	TRBD1	CASSRPEDRLNGYTF	TGTGCCAGCAGCCGGCCAGAGGACAGGCTTAACGGCTACACCTTC
TRBV9	.	TRBJ2-5	.	CASSVVLRLAQYF	TGTGCCAGCAGCGTAGTGTTGCGACTAGCCCAGTACTTC
TRBV19	.	TRBJ2-1	TRBD2	CASSTYGSGGHNEQFF	TGTGCCAGTAGTACTTACGGTAGCGGGGGTCACAATGAGCAGTTCTTC
TRBV27	many	TRBJ2-1	TRBD2	CASSSGGSYNEQFF	TGTGCCAGCAGCTCGGGGGGCTCCTACAATGAGCAGTTCTTC
TRBV4-1	once	TRBJ1-1	.	CASSRGAYLNTEAFF	TGCGCCAGCAGCCGAGGGGCTTACTTGAACACTGAAGCTTTCTTT
TRBV28	few	TRBJ2-5	TRBD1	CASSLRTGWAQETQYF	TGTGCCAGCAGTCTTAGGACAGGGTGGGCCCAAGAGACCCAGTACTTC
TRBV19	few	TRBJ1-1	.	CASSTTNLGGTIGTEAFF	TGTGCCAGTAGTACCACCAATTTGGGGGGGACCATCGGCACTGAAGCTTTCTTT
TRBV9	.	TRBJ2-2	.	CASSRDVGQPVEGELFF	TGTGCCAGCAGCCGAGATGTCGGACAGCCCGTTGAGGGGGAGCTGTTTTTT
TRBV2	.	TRBJ1-1	.	CASIRVNTEAFF	TGTGCCAGTATCAGGGTGAACACTGAAGCTTTCTTT
TRBV27	few	TRBJ2-5	.	CASSLFASRYQETQYF	TGTGCCAGCAGTTTATTCGCTAGCAGGTACCAAGAGACCCAGTACTTC
TRBV28	.	TRBJ2-3	.	CASSLEIATDTQYF	TGTGCCAGCAGTCTTGAGATAGCAACAGATACGCAGTATTTT
TRBV7-6	.	TRBJ1-1	.	CASSLDPGRAFF	TGTGCCAGCAGCTTAGATCCGGGGCGAGCTTTCTTT